The 32 T cell receptor beta chains below all came from one sample that was sequenced in a study of OX40 agonist ivuxolimab in advanced cancers. Sequenced by immunoSEQ multiplex PCR; TCRdb stores in-frame clones only, minus some. The sample gives about 25,000 clones, about 80% of which show up once; around 20% is in the top ten. The sequencing here drew on CD4+ or CD8+ T cells sorted from blood, taken in a trial of the OX40 agonist ivuxolimab. The receptors here all came from an adult with an advanced solid tumor such as melanoma, head and neck, liver or kidney cancer.

This clone was seen a handful of times. The J gene is TRBJ2-7, the V gene TRBV27; 7 positions match TRBD1. Looked up from germline, CDR1 is MNHEY and CDR2 is SMNVEV (reference sequence). CDR3 length equals 15 residues. The V segment lost 4 bases and the J segment 3 bases; nucleotides outside the gene matches: 9. This chain's CDR3 is CASSYSPGQFYEQYF. In nucleotides, the CDR3 is TGTGCCAGCAGTTACTCGCCGGGACAGTTCTACGAGCAGTACTTC.

This chain uses TRBV5-4 with TRBJ2-5; 8 bases agree with TRBD1. CDR1 and CDR2 from the germline V gene are SGHNT and YYREEE (reference sequence). The ends lost 4 bases at V and 5 bases at J; junction bases unmatched: 10. This CDR3 contains 15 residues. The DNA of the CDR3 is TGTGCCAGCAGCCCGACAGGGGTTTTACTTGAGACCCAGTACTTC. It yields the protein CASSPTGVLLETQYF.

V and J are TRBV11-2 and TRBJ1-1; D gene unclear. CDR1 is SGHAT and CDR2 is FQNNGV in the germline V gene. The CDR3 length is 13 residues. Deletions cut 0 bases from V and 3 bases from J, with 5 bases between. The CDR3 DNA reads as TGTGCCAGCAGCTTAGATGGTTACACTGAAGCTTTCTTT. Its translation: CASSLDGYTEAFF. Combining the CDR3 with reference TRBV11-2 and TRBJ1-1 gives the whole variable domain EAGVAQSPRYKIIEKRQSVAFWCNPISGHATLYWYQQILGQGPKLLIQFQNNGVVDDSQLPKDRFSAERLKGVDSTLKIQPAKLEDSAVYLCASSLDGYTEAFFGQGTRLTVV.

As to this clone: A much more abundant neighbour one base away suggests this may be a read error. The chain employs TRBV6-4 and TRBJ2-3, with 9 bases that match TRBD2. V trimming: 4 bases; J trimming: 5 bases; junction bases outside the gene matches: 4. CDR3 length equals 14 residues. The germline CDR1 and CDR2 sequences are MRHNA and SNTAGT. CDR3 sequence (DNA): TGTGCCAGCAGTGGCGGGAGGGGCCAAGATACGCAGTATTTT. Its protein is CASSGGRGQDTQYF.

This rearrangement joins TRBV14 to TRBJ2-7; D uncertain. Germline V gene sequence: CDR1 SGHDN, CDR2 FVKESK. V was clipped by 0 bases and J by 4 bases, with 4 bases between them. The CDR3 loop spans 12 amino acids. CDR3 nucleotides: TGTGCCAGCAGCCAAGAAGGGTACGAGCAGTACTTC. As protein: CASSQEGYEQYF.

The chain couples TRBV5-4 to TRBJ2-4; D may correspond to TRBD1 or TRBD2 (5 bases each). The CDR3 runs to 13 residues. Trimming removed 2 bases at V and 8 bases at J, with 11 bases between. CDR1 and CDR2 from the germline V gene are SGHNT and YYREEE (reference sequence). The CDR3 DNA follows: TGTGCCAGCAGCTTATCCGGGGCGGACATTCAGTACTTC. It translates to CASSLSGADIQYF.

V gene TRBV2 combines with J gene TRBJ1-1; 8 bases map to TRBD1. Germline CDR1 is SNHLY and CDR2 is FYNNEI. With V trimmed by 6 bases and J by 5 bases, 8 bases remained unmatched. CDR3 length equals 14 residues. DNA for the CDR3: TGTGCCAGCAGGGAGACAGGGGTGGTAACTGAAGCTTTCTTT. This sequence encodes CASRETGVVTEAFF.

This chain uses TRBV11-2 with TRBJ2-6, with D maybe TRBD1 (5 bases). The CDR3 runs 14 residues. CDR1 is SGHAT, CDR2 FQNNGV, per germline. The V and J ends lost 8 bases and 1 base respectively, with 9 bases between them. Here the CDR3 reads CASSGFSGANVLTF. CDR3 DNA sequence: TGTGCCAGCTCAGGGTTTTCTGGGGCCAACGTCCTGACTTTC.

The V gene is TRBV5-1, the J gene TRBJ1-3; D remains ambiguous. V lost 1 base and J 0 bases, leaving 11 bases between the germline ends. This CDR3 region has 16 residues. Germline CDR1 is SGHRS and CDR2 is YFSETQ. CDR3 nucleotides: TGCGCCAGCAGCTTGTTGAGCGGGATCTCTGGAAACACCATATATTTT. This translates into CASSLLSGISGNTIYF.

V gene TRBV28 combines with J gene TRBJ2-1; weak D call: TRBD2 (5 bases). The CDR3 sequence is 17 residues long. V gave up 5 bases and J gave up 0 bases, with 17 bases separating them. Germline CDR1 and CDR2: MDHEN and SYDVKM. CDR3 amino acids: CASSTLFGESSYNEQFF. In DNA, the CDR3 is TGTGCCAGCAGTACACTATTCGGGGAGAGCTCCTACAATGAGCAGTTCTTC.

The V gene is TRBV6-6, the J gene TRBJ1-6; 8 bases match TRBD1. Per the germline V gene, CDR1 is MNHNY and CDR2 is SVGAGI (reference sequence). After removal of 0 bases from V and 9 bases from J, the junction contained 7 bases not matched to a gene. The CDR3 consists of 16 residues. The CDR3 loop reads CASSYSRTGKSSPLHF. As DNA, the CDR3 is TGTGCCAGCAGTTACTCGAGGACAGGGAAGTCTTCACCCCTCCACTTT.

The chain employs TRBV28 and TRBJ2-5, with no clear D. CDR3 length: 17 amino acids. Germline loops: CDR1 MDHEN, CDR2 SYDVKM. V lost 7 bases, J lost 0 bases, and 21 bases lay in between. The CDR3 here is CASTPLNSGRYQETQYF. In nucleotides, the CDR3 is TGTGCCAGCACCCCACTTAATTCCGGGCGGTACCAAGAGACCCAGTACTTC. The full variable domain, with the rest looked up from reference TRBV28 and TRBJ2-5, is DVKVTQSSRYLVKRTGEKVFLECVQDMDHENMFWYRQDPGLGLRLIYFSYDVKMKEKGDIPEGYSVSREKKERFSLILESASTNQTSMYLCASTPLNSGRYQETQYFGPGTRLLVL.

The rearrangement links TRBV5-1 to TRBJ2-7, with a weak D call TRBD1 (5 bases). Germline V gives CDR1 SGHRS, CDR2 YFSETQ. Trimming removed 3 bases from V and 4 bases from J, with 17 bases in between. CDR3 length: 15 residues. DNA for the CDR3: TGCGCCAGCAGCTATAATCAGGTGGGGCAGTACGAGCAGTACTTC. Amino acid sequence: CASSYNQVGQYEQYF.

This clone was found a few times. CDR3 nucleotide sequence: TGTGCCAGCAGTGGGAGCTCCTATAATTCACCCCTCCACTTT. Protein sequence: CASSGSSYNSPLHF. The rearrangement links TRBV28 to TRBJ1-6; D call uncertain. Trimming stripped 5 bases from V and 0 bases from J, with 5 bases between. Germline V CDR1 and CDR2: MDHEN, SYDVKM. This CDR3 contains 14 residues.

The CDR3 sequence: CASSEDASGPYNEQFF. As DNA, the CDR3 is TGTGCCAGCAGTGAAGATGCTAGCGGGCCCTACAATGAGCAGTTCTTC. The chain couples TRBV2 to TRBJ2-1; 8 bases line up with TRBD2. V lost 1 base to trimming and J lost 2 bases; unmatched junction nucleotides: 4. Germline V gene lookup returns CDR1 SNHLY and CDR2 FYNNEI. The CDR3 has 16 residues.

The V call is TRBV6-5, the J call TRBJ2-1, with a possible D match to TRBD2 (5 bases). CDR3 size: 11 residues. Germline CDR1 and CDR2: MNHEY and SVGAGI. The CDR3 sequence: CAAELGHEQFF. CDR3 coding DNA: TGTGCAGCGGAGCTGGGCCATGAGCAGTTCTTC.

The chain couples TRBV4-1 to TRBJ1-1; 9 positions agree with TRBD1. Germline V CDR1 and CDR2: MGHRA, YSYEKL. Germline trimming cut 2 bases from V and 2 bases from J; bases unmatched to any gene: 12. The CDR3 has 18 amino acids. The CDR3 loop is CASSQRGPGTGINTEAFF. The CDR3 nucleotides are TGCGCCAGCAGCCAAAGAGGGCCCGGGACAGGGATTAACACTGAAGCTTTCTTT.

The chain employs TRBV5-1 and TRBJ2-5; D may be TRBD1 or TRBD2 (5 bases each). Trimming removed 4 bases at V and 0 bases at J, with 16 bases between. Looked up from germline, CDR1 is SGHRS and CDR2 is YFSETQ. The CDR3 loop spans 16 amino acids. The CDR3 region has the DNA TGCGCCAGCAGCAACGAGGGGTGGGGAGACCAAGAGACCCAGTACTTC. Translating gives CASSNEGWGDQETQYF.

The V call is TRBV6-1, the J call TRBJ2-3, with a possible D match to TRBD2 (5 bases). The germline V gene encodes CDR1 MNHNS and CDR2 SASEGT. Trimming removed 1 base from V and 3 bases from J, with 8 bases in between. The CDR3 runs to 14 residues. The CDR3 DNA is TGTGCCAGCAGTGAAGTGGAGGCGACAGATACGCAGTATTTT. Translating it yields CASSEVEATDTQYF.

The chain has TRBV11-2 and TRBJ1-1, with D hard to call. The CDR3 sequence is 13 residues long. In germline, CDR1 is SGHAT, CDR2 FQNNGV. V lost 2 bases and J lost 3, with 7 bases in between. The CDR3 sequence: CASSLWGYTEAFF. In DNA form, the CDR3 reads TGTGCCAGCAGCTTATGGGGTTACACTGAAGCTTTCTTT.

Details on this clone: It differs at one base from a far larger clone, so likely a read error. V gene TRBV5-4 combines with J gene TRBJ1-4; D is ambiguous. There are 15 residues in the CDR3. The V gene lost 4 bases and the J gene lost 4 bases, with 14 bases spanning the gap. Germline CDR1 reads SGHNT; CDR2 reads YYREEE (reference sequence). This CDR3 reads CASSQDYSSNEKLFF. DNA of the CDR3: TGTGCCAGCAGCCAAGATTACAGCAGTAATGAAAAACTGTTTTTT.

The chain has TRBV10-1 and TRBJ1-2; D remains unclear. Per the germline V gene, CDR1 is WNHNN and CDR2 is SYGVQD (reference sequence). The CDR3 is 13 residues long. Trimming left V 0 bases short and J 6 bases short, with 8 bases between. CDR3 nucleotides: TGCGCCAGCAGTGAGTCCCAGGTTGATGGCTACACCTTC. As protein: CASSESQVDGYTF.

The rearrangement uses TRBV12-5 and TRBJ2-5; 11 positions agree with TRBD2. V shed 3 bases, J shed 5 bases, and the junction held 8 bases outside the gene matches. The CDR3 length is 16 residues. The germline V gene encodes CDR1 LGHNT and CDR2 FRNRAP. As DNA, the CDR3 is TGTGCTAGTGGTTTTGGTAGCGGGAGGGCCTGGGAGACCCAGTACTTC. This sequence encodes CASGFGSGRAWETQYF.

V is TRBV4-2 and J is TRBJ2-1, with D maybe TRBD2 (5 bases). V was shortened by 1 base and J by 8 bases, with 12 bases between the two germline ends. Germline-derived CDR1 and CDR2 are LGHNA and YNFKEQ. The CDR3 extends over 14 amino acids. The chain's CDR3 is CASSQAEADDEQFF. CDR3 bases: TGTGCCAGCAGCCAAGCGGAGGCAGACGATGAGCAGTTCTTC.

The rearrangement links TRBV27 to TRBJ1-4; D is perhaps TRBD1 (6 bases). This CDR3 has 15 residues. Germline V CDR1 and CDR2: MNHEY, SMNVEV (reference sequence). Deletions cut 5 bases from V and 3 bases from J, with 13 bases between. The CDR3 sequence: CASSLQGRANEKLFF. CDR3 sequence (DNA): TGTGCCAGCAGTCTTCAGGGGCGGGCTAATGAAAAACTGTTTTTT. The complete variable domain, with remaining parts taken from reference TRBV27 and TRBJ1-4, reads EAQVTQNPRYLITVTGKKLTVTCSQNMNHEYMSWYRQDPGLGLRQIYYSMNVEVTDKGDVPEGYKVSRKEKRNFPLILESPSPNQTSLYFCASSLQGRANEKLFFGSGTQLSVL.

This clone has only one observation. The chain carries TRBV2 and TRBJ2-2; 10 bases line up with TRBD2. The germline V gene encodes CDR1 SNHLY and CDR2 FYNNEI. The CDR3 is 16 residues long. V shed 7 bases, J shed 2 bases, and the junction held 7 bases outside the gene matches. The CDR3 coding sequence is TGTGCCAGCAAAGACCTAGCGGGGGCTAACACCGGGGAGCTGTTTTTT. It specifies CASKDLAGANTGELFF. Looking up the rest from reference TRBV2 and TRBJ2-2 gives the full variable domain: EPEVTQTPSHQVTQMGQEVILRCVPISNHLYFYWYRQILGQKVEFLVSFYNNEISEKSEIFDDQFSVERPDGSNFTLKIRSTKLEDSAMYFCASKDLAGANTGELFFGEGSRLTVL.

The chain is built from TRBV5-4 and TRBJ1-1; 8 bases align to TRBD1. CDR3 length equals 13 residues. From germline, CDR1 is SGHNT and CDR2 YYREEE (reference sequence). J was trimmed by 6 bases and V by 5 bases; bases with no gene match: 6. The CDR3 DNA reads TGTGCCAGCAGACAAACAGGGGGAGCTGAAGCTTTCTTT. It codes for CASRQTGGAEAFF.

The CDR3 here is CASSADSQETQYF. In DNA, the CDR3 is TGTGCCAGCAGCGCGGACAGCCAAGAGACCCAGTACTTC. The rearrangement links TRBV9 to TRBJ2-5, with D tentatively TRBD1 (6 bases). V lost 3 bases and J 1 base, leaving 7 bases between the germline ends. The CDR3 is 13 residues long. Germline V gene sequence: CDR1 SGDLS, CDR2 YYNGEE. The entire variable domain, with the rest obtained from reference TRBV9 and TRBJ2-5, is as follows: DSGVTQTPKHLITATGQRVTLRCSPRSGDLSVYWYQQSLDQGLQFLIQYYNGEERAKGNILERFSAQQFPDLHSELNLSSLELGDSALYFCASSADSQETQYFGPGTRLLVL.

The chain combines TRBV13 with TRBJ1-2; D remains unclear. Trimming took off 0 bases at V and 0 bases at J, with 8 bases between the two ends. CDR3 length equals 15 residues. Germline values: CDR1 PRHDT, CDR2 FYEKMQ (reference sequence). This CDR3 reads CASSLGRLPNYGYTF. The CDR3 DNA is TGTGCCAGCAGCTTAGGACGGTTGCCTAACTATGGCTACACCTTC.

This sequence joins TRBV23-1 and TRBJ2-7, with a weak D call TRBD1 (6 bases). TRBV23-1 is an ORF, with its function uncertain. The CDR3 runs to 13 residues. Trimming removed 2 bases from V and 6 bases from J, with 11 bases in between. The CDR3: CASSQVGAREQYF. The CDR3 DNA sequence: TGCGCCAGCAGTCAAGTGGGGGCTCGCGAGCAGTACTTC.

The V and J genes are TRBV7-6 and TRBJ2-7; tentatively, D is TRBD1 (5 bases). CDR3 length equals 16 residues. CDR1 SGHVS and CDR2 FNYEAQ come from the germline V gene. Trimming shortened V by 1 base and J by 2 bases, and 15 bases separated the two germline ends. CDR3 bases: TGTGCCAGCAGCTTAGGGGGCCCAAAAACCACCTACGAGCAGTACTTC. It yields the protein CASSLGGPKTTYEQYF.

The chain couples TRBV5-6 to TRBJ2-1; maybe TRBD2 (6 bases). Between the trimmed V and J ends, which lost 5 bases and 7 bases, there was a span of 10 bases. CDR3 length: 12 residues. Germline assignment: CDR1 SGHDT and CDR2 YYEEEE. The CDR3 reads CASSWGVNEQFF. The CDR3 region has the DNA TGTGCCAGCAGTTGGGGGGTGAATGAGCAGTTCTTC.